This entry features one T cell receptor (beta chain) sequence. Its specificity is unknown. Starting from about 0.55 ug of total RNA, TCR libraries were made with linear amplification. TCRdb re-called the reads through MiXCR, storing one row per CDR3 protein. The sample gives around 180,000 distinct CDR3 sequences, about four fifths of which show up once; roughly 2.3% is in the top ten. Germline loops: CDR1 SQVTM, CDR2 ANQGSEA. The trim removed 8 bases at V and 0 bases at J, leaving 5 bases unmatched. CDR3 length: 13 amino acids. The data belong to a study of healthy donors' naive CD4 and CD8 T cells. General study points: CDR3 charge plus V and J genes appeared to account for approximately 14% of CD4/CD8 variance. Negatively charged CDR3s marked CD8+ lineage; positively charged CDR3s marked CD4+ lineage.

The chain carries TRBV29-1 and TRBJ1-1; TRBD1 aligns across 8 bases. The TCR originated in a pool of human donors in good health; the sample pools cells from several healthy donors. Sequencing was carried out using naive CD4+ and CD8+ T cells sorted from blood, pooled from several donors. CDR3 sequence reads: CSFRTGMNTEAFF. The CDR3 DNA reads TGCAGCTTTAGGACAGGGATGAACACTGAAGCTTTCTTT.